A single sample gave rise to the 3 T cell receptor beta chains below, sequenced in a study of blood T cell repertoires in COVID-19. Measured with immunoSEQ multiplex PCR; TCRdb has only the in-frame clones, and not every one. The data contain approximately 150,000 clones, 70% to 90% of them singletons. Sequencing was carried out using peripheral blood. The receptors come from a human donor with acute or convalescent COVID-19. The donor label of this sample is uncertain.

J is TRBJ2-7 and V is TRBV10-1; TRBD1 aligns across 7 bases. Germline CDR1 reads WNHNN; CDR2 reads SYGVQD (reference sequence). The CDR3 consists of 14 residues. The V segment lost 10 bases and the J segment 2 bases; nucleotides outside the gene matches: 11. CDR3 residues: CATPLDRETYEQYF. The CDR3 nucleotides read TGCGCCACTCCACTCGACAGGGAGACCTACGAGCAGTACTTC.

The chain recombines TRBV24-1 with TRBJ2-3; 7 positions match TRBD2. This CDR3 region has 17 residues. J lost 1 base, V lost 1 base, and 7 bases had no gene match. CDR1 is KGHDR, CDR2 SFDVKD, per germline. CDR3 DNA: TGTGCCACCAGTGATTTCGGCGGGGGATGGGGCACAGATACGCAGTATTTT. Translation: CATSDFGGGWGTDTQYF.

This clone appeared a single time. This sequence joins TRBV30 and TRBJ1-1, with D perhaps TRBD1 (6 bases). CDR3 size: 13 residues. Trimming pared 1 base from V and 3 bases from J, leaving 9 bases between. Germline V gene sequence: CDR1 GTSNPN, CDR2 SVGIG (reference sequence). The CDR3 loop is CAWSDQGYTEAFF. CDR3 sequence (DNA): TGTGCCTGGAGTGATCAGGGGTACACTGAAGCTTTCTTT.